A selection of T cell receptor beta chains follows, all from one sample in a study of cytomegalovirus exposure and HLA in healthy donors. TCRdb keeps only in-frame clones here, not all; method: immunoSEQ multiplex PCR. There are some 96,000 clones in the sample; around 77% occur only once, and roughly 7.1% lies in the top ten. Sequencing was done on a sample of PBMCs. All receptors derive from a female donor in good health and CMV-seronegative. The CDR3 runs from the conserved cysteine through the conserved F or W. A D gene is named only where the DNA matches it firmly. Rows give clone size only sometimes, using once, few, many, or a class for an expanded clone.

J gene,clone size,CDR3 length,D gene,V gene,CDR3 DNA,CDR3 protein
TRBJ1-2,NA,13,TRBD1,TRBV6-5,TGTGCCAGCAGTAAAGACAGGGCCTATGGCTACACCTTC,CASSKDRAYGYTF
TRBJ2-7,NA,13,TRBD1,TRBV19,TGTGCCAGTAAGGAACAGGGGGCTGACGAGCAGTACTTC,CASKEQGADEQYF
TRBJ1-1,NA,13,NA,TRBV18,TGTGCCAGCTCACCACCGAGGGGGACTGAAGCTTTCTTT,CASSPPRGTEAFF
TRBJ1-3,NA,17,NA,TRBV27,TGTGCCAGCAGTTTATTTTGGCCGGGGGGTACTGGAAACACCATATATTTT,CASSLFWPGGTGNTIYF
TRBJ1-1,NA,13,TRBD1,TRBV30,TGTGCCTCGGGACAGCTAATGAACACTGAAGCTTTCTTT,CASGQLMNTEAFF
TRBJ2-7,NA,16,TRBD1,TRBV9,TGTGCCAGCAGCGTAGAGGGACAGGGGGCCACCTACGAGCAGTACTTC,CASSVEGQGATYEQYF
TRBJ2-4,NA,16,TRBD2,TRBV4-1,TGCGCCAGCAGCCCCGGGACTAGCGGGACCAAAAACATTCAGTACTTC,CASSPGTSGTKNIQYF
TRBJ2-1,NA,16,TRBD2,TRBV15,TGTGCCACCAGCAGTTCTTTAGTAGCGGGATACAATGAGCAGTTCTTC,CATSSSLVAGYNEQFF
TRBJ1-1,NA,12,NA,TRBV28,TGTGCCAGCAACCCCCACGGGGCTGAAGCTTTCTTT,CASNPHGAEAFF
TRBJ2-7,NA,16,TRBD2,TRBV18,TGTGCCAGCTCATTCAGGACTAGCGGGAGCTCCTACGAGCAGTACTTC,CASSFRTSGSSYEQYF
TRBJ1-1,NA,15,TRBD1,TRBV28,TGTGCCAGCAGTTTATCCAAGTGGGGACAGCGGGAAGCTTTCTTT,CASSLSKWGQREAFF
TRBJ2-7,NA,13,NA,TRBV29-1,TGCAGCGTTGGACGTCCTGGAGGGTACGAGCAGTACTTC,CSVGRPGGYEQYF
TRBJ2-3,few,16,TRBD1,TRBV7-9,TGTTCCAGCAGCTTACTTCAGGGGGTCCGCACAGATACGCAGTATTTT,CSSSLLQGVRTDTQYF
TRBJ2-3,NA,13,TRBD1,TRBV6-1,TGTGCCAGCAGTCGGGACAGGGGCCATACGCAGTATTTT,CASSRDRGHTQYF
TRBJ1-2,NA,14,NA,TRBV25-1,TGTGCCAGCAGTGAAAGGGGACTCAACTATGGCTACACCTTC,CASSERGLNYGYTF
TRBJ2-5,NA,16,NA,TRBV15,TGTGCCACCAGCAGAGACGTAGTGGAGGGCCGAGAGACCCAGTACTTC,CATSRDVVEGRETQYF
TRBJ2-1,few,12,NA,TRBV4-1,TGCGCCAGCAGCCCAAGGGGAGGTGAGCAGTTCTTC,CASSPRGGEQFF
TRBJ2-5,NA,14,NA,TRBV7-9,TGTGCCAGCAGCCCCCCATACCGGCAAGAGACCCAGTACTTC,CASSPPYRQETQYF
TRBJ1-3,NA,14,TRBD1,TRBV7-8,TGTGCCAGCAGCGTACCGGGACAGGGAAACACCATATATTTT,CASSVPGQGNTIYF
TRBJ2-7,NA,13,TRBD2,TRBV29-1,TGCAGCGGCAGTAGCGGGAGGGCCGTCGAGCAGTACTTC,CSGSSGRAVEQYF
TRBJ2-7,NA,15,TRBD1,TRBV6-6,TGTGCCAGCAGTTACTTCGACAGGGTGAACTACGAGCAGTACTTC,CASSYFDRVNYEQYF